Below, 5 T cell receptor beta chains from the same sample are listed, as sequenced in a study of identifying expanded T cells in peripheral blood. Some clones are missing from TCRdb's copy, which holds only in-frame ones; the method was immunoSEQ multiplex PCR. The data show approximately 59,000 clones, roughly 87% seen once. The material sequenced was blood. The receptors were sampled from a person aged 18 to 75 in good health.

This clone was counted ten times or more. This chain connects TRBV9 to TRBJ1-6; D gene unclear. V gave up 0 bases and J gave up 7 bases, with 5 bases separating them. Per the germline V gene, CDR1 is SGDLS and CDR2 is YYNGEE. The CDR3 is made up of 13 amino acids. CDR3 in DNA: TGTGCCAGCAGCGTAGAAGGGAATTCACCCCTCCACTTT. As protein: CASSVEGNSPLHF.

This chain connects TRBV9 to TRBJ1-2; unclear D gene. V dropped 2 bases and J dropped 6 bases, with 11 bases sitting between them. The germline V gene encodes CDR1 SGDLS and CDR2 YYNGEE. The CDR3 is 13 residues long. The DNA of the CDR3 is TGTGCCAGCAGCGTCGGGGTCTCAAATGGCTACACCTTC. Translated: CASSVGVSNGYTF.

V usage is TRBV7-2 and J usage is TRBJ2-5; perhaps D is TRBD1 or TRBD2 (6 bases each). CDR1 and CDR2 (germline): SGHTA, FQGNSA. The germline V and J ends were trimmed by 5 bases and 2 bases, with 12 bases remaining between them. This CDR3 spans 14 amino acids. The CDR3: CASSGGPSQETQYF. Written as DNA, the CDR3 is TGTGCCAGCAGCGGGGGGCCCAGTCAAGAGACCCAGTACTTC.

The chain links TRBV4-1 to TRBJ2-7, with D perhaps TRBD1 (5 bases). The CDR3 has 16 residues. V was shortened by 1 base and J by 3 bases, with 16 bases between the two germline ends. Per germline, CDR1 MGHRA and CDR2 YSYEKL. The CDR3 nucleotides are TGCGCCAGCAGCCAAGGAGAGGAGAGACAGTACTACGAGCAGTACTTC. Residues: CASSQGEERQYYEQYF.

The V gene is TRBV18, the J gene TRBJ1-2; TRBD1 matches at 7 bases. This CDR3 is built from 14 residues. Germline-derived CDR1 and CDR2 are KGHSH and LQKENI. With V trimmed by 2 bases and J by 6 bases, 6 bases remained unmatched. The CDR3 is CASSPAYDRDGYTF. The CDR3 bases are TGTGCCAGCTCACCAGCTTACGACAGGGATGGCTACACCTTC.